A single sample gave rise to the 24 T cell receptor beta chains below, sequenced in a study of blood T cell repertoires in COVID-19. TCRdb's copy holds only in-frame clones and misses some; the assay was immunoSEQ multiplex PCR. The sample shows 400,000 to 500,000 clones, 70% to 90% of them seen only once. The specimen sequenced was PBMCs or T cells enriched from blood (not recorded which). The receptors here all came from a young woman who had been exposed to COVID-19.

The CDR3 bases are TGTGCCAGCAGACCCCTGGCATTACCAGGAAACACCATATATTTT. Its translation: CASRPLALPGNTIYF. V usage is TRBV27 and J usage is TRBJ1-3; D is undetermined. This CDR3 has 15 residues. Germline CDR1 MNHEY, CDR2 SMNVEV (reference sequence). Trimming took off 6 bases at V and 4 bases at J, with 16 bases between the two ends.

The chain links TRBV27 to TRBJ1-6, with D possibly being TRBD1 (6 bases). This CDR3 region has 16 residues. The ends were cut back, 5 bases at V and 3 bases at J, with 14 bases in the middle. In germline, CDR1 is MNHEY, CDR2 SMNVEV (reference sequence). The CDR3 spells CASSLRQAIYNSPLHF. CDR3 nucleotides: TGTGCCAGCAGTCTCCGACAGGCGATCTATAATTCACCCCTCCACTTT.

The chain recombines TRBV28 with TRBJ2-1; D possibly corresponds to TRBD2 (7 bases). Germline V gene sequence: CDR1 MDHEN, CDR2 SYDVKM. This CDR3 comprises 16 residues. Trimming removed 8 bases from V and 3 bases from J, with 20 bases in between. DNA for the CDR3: TGTGCCAGCCCACCAAGGGGGGGAGACTACTACAATGAGCAGTTCTTC. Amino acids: CASPPRGGDYYNEQFF.

The CDR3 region is CATSRTLKQGYSPLHF. CDR3 coding DNA: TGTGCCACCAGCCGCACCTTGAAACAGGGCTATTCACCCCTCCACTTT. The chain employs TRBV15 and TRBJ1-6, with D tentatively TRBD1 (6 bases). Germline V gene data show CDR1 as LNHNV and CDR2 as YYDKDF (reference sequence). This CDR3 region has 16 residues. Trimming left V 5 bases short and J 8 bases short, with 19 bases between.

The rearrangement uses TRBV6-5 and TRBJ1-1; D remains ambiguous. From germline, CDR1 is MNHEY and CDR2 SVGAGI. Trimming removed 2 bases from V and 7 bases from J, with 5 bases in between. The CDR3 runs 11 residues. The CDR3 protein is CASSYRLEAFF. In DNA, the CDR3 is TGTGCCAGCAGTTACCGACTTGAAGCTTTCTTT.

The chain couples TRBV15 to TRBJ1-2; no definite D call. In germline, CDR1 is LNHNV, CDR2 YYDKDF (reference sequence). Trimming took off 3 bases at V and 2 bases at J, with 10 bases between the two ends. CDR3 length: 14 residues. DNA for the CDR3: TGTGCCACCAGCAGGCGGGCGGGAAACTATGGCTACACCTTC. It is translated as CATSRRAGNYGYTF. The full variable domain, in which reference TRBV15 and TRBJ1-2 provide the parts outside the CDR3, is DAMVIQNPRYQVTQFGKPVTLSCSQTLNHNVMYWYQQKSSQAPKLLFHYYDKDFNNEADTPDNFQSRRPNTSFCFLDIRSPGLGDTAMYLCATSRRAGNYGYTFGSGTRLTVV.

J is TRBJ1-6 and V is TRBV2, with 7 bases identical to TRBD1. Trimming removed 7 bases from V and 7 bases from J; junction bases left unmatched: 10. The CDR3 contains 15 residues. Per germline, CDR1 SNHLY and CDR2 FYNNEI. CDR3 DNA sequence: TGTGCCAGCATATTAGGGACAGATAAAAATTCACCCCTCCACTTT. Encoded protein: CASILGTDKNSPLHF. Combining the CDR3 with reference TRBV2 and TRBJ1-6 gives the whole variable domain EPEVTQTPSHQVTQMGQEVILRCVPISNHLYFYWYRQILGQKVEFLVSFYNNEISEKSEIFDDQFSVERPDGSNFTLKIRSTKLEDSAMYFCASILGTDKNSPLHFGNGTRLTVT.

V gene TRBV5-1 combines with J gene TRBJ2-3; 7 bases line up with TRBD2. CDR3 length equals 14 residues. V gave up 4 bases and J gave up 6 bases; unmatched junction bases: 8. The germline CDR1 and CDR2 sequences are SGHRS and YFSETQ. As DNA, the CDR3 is TGCGCCAGCAGCATCCGGGGGGAGGTTGATACGCAGTATTTT. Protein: CASSIRGEVDTQYF.

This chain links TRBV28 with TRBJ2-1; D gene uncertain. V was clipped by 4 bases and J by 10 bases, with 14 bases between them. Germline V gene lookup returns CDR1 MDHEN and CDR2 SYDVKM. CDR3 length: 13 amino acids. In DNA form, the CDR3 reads TGTGCCAGCAGTTCCACGCCCCAGTACGAGCAGTTCTTC. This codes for CASSSTPQYEQFF.

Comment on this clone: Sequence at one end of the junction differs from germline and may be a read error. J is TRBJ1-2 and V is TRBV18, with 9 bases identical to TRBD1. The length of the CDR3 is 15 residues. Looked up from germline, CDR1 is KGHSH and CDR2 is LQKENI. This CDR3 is CASSEGQGVVYGYTF. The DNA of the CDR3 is TGTGCCAGCTCAGAGGGACAGGGAGTGGTCTATGGCTATACCTTC.

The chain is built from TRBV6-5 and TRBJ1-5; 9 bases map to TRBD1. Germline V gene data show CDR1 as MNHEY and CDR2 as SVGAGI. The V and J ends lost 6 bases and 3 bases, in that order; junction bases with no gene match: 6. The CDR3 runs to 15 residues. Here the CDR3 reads CASSQGTGNNQPQHF. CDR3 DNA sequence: TGTGCCAGCAGCCAGGGGACAGGGAACAATCAGCCCCAGCATTTT.

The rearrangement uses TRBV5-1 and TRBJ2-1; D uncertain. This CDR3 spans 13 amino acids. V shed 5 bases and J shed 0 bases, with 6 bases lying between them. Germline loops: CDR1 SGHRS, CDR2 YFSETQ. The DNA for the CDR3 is TGCGCCAGCAGGTCCCGCTCCTACAATGAGCAGTTCTTC. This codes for CASRSRSYNEQFF.

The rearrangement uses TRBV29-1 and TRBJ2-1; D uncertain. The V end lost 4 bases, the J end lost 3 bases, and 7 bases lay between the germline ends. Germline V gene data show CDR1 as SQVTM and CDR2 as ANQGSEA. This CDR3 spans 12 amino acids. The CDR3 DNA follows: TGCAGCGTTGTTCGGGTCTACAATGAGCAGTTCTTC. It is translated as CSVVRVYNEQFF.

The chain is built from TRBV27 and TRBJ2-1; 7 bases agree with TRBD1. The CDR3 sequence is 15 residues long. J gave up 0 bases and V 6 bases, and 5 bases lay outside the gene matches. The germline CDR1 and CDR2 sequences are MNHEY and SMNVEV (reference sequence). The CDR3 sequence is CASRVNRGSYNEQFF. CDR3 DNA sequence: TGTGCCAGCAGGGTGAACAGGGGCTCCTACAATGAGCAGTTCTTC.

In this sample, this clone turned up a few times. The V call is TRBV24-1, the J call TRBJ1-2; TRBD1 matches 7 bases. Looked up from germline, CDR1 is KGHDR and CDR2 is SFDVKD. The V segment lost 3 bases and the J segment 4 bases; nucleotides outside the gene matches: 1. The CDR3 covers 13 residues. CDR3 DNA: TGTGCCACCAGTGATCGGGACAGCTATGGCTACACCTTC. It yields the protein CATSDRDSYGYTF.

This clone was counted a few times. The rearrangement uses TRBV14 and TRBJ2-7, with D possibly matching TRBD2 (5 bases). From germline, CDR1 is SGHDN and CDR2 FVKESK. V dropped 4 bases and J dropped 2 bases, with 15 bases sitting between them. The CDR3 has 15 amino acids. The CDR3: CASSPKSGGAYEQYF. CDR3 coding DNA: TGTGCCAGCAGCCCAAAAAGCGGAGGAGCCTACGAGCAGTACTTC.

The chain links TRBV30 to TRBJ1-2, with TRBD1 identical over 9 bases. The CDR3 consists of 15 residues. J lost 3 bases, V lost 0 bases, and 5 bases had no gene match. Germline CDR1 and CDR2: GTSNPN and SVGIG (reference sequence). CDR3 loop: CAWSVIWTGDYGYTF. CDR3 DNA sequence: TGTGCCTGGAGTGTTATTTGGACAGGGGACTATGGCTACACCTTC.

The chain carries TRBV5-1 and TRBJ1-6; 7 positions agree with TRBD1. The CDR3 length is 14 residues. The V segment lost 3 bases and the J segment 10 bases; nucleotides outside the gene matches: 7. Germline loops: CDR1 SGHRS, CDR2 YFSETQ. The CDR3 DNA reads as TGCGCCAGCAGCTCCGGACAGGTAGAATCACCCCTCCACTTT. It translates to CASSSGQVESPLHF.

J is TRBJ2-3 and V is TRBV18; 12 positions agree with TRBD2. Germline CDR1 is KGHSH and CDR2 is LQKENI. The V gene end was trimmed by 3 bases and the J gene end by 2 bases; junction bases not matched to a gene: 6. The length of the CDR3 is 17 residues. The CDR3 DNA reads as TGTGCCAGCTCACCGGTGACTAGCGGGGGTTTCACAGATACGCAGTATTTT. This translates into CASSPVTSGGFTDTQYF.

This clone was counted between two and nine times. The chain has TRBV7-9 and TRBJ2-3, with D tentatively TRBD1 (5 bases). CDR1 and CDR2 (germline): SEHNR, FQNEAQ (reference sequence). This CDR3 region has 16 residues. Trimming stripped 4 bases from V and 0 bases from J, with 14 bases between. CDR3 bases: TGTGCCAGCAGCTCCCACCCACAGGATAGCACAGATACGCAGTATTTT. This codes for CASSSHPQDSTDTQYF.

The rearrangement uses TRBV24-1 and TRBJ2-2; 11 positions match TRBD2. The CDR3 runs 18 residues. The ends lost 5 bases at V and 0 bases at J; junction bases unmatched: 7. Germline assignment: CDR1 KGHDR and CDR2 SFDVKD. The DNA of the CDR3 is TGTGCCACCAGTGTAAGGCTAGCGGGAGGCGCGAACACCGGGGAGCTGTTTTTT. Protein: CATSVRLAGGANTGELFF.

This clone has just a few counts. CDR3 region: CASSYLDRGGYTF. For the CDR3, the DNA is TGTGCCAGCAGTTACCTCGATAGGGGTGGCTACACCTTC. V gene TRBV6-5 combines with J gene TRBJ1-2, with a tentative D call TRBD1 (5 bases). The germline V and J ends were trimmed by 2 bases and 7 bases, with 11 bases remaining between them. The CDR3 contains 13 residues. Germline loops: CDR1 MNHEY, CDR2 SVGAGI.

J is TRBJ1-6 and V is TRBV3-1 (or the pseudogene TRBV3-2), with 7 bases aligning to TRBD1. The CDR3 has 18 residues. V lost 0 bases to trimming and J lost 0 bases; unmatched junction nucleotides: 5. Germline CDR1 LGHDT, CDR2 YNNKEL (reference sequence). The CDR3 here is CASSQDSGGSSYNSPLHF. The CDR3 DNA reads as TGTGCCAGCAGCCAAGATTCAGGGGGGAGCTCCTATAATTCACCCCTCCACTTT.

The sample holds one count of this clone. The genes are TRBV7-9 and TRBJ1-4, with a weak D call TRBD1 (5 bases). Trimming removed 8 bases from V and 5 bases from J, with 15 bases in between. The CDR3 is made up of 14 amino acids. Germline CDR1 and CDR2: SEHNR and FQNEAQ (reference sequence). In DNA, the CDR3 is TGTGCCAGCGTAATTGGGGCAAACAATGAAAAACTGTTTTTT. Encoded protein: CASVIGANNEKLFF.